This T cell receptor (beta chain) comes out of a study of T-cell memory formation after mild COVID-19. Study as a whole: There were largely donor-specific TCR clusters.

Study-wide findings and caveats: Cross-reactive memory apparently joined, as some responding clones appeared in pre-infection memory.

Germline CDR1 and CDR2: SGHNT and YYREEE (reference sequence). The trim removed 3 bases at V and 4 bases at J, leaving 2 bases unmatched. The CDR3 runs to 15 residues. About this clonotype: Its antigen remains unidentified.

Libraries for TCRalpha and TCRbeta carried sample barcodes and unique molecular identifiers via 5'RACE. TCRdb called the 5' RACE reads again in MiXCR, with one record for every CDR3 protein. Among about 180,000 distinct CDR3 sequences listed, around a sixth were seen once. The TCR sequence derives from a man between 18 and 29 years old who had mild COVID-19 (a few samples of this study predate the infection). Cell type and time point are not known. This chain links TRBV5-4 with TRBJ2-2, with 11 bases that match TRBD1. The material sequenced was PBMCs or a T cell subset sorted from them (not recorded which). The CDR3 DNA reads as TGTGCCAGCAGCTCCGGGACAGGGGGCACCGGGGAGCTGTTTTTT. This translates into CASSSGTGGTGELFF.